This T cell receptor beta chain came from a study of PD-1 blockade in mismatch repair-deficient tumors. Study conclusions and caveats: Tumor-resident clones, often undetectable pretreatment in blood, expanded then contracted after pembrolizumab.

Generated by immunoSEQ multiplex PCR, the TCRdb table keeps only in-frame clones and is missing some. The sample consists of around 23,000 clones, 83% of them appearing once. Every patient had mismatch repair deficiency by PCR or immunohistochemistry. Notes on this clone: Its antigen is undetermined.

Specimen: peripheral blood, collected 12 weeks after starting pembrolizumab. The sequence was collected from an adult with mismatch repair-deficient cancer.

The CDR3 reads CASSLDREGEKLFF. In nucleotides, the CDR3 is TGTGCCAGCAGCTTGGACAGGGAAGGAGAAAAACTGTTTTTT. The rearrangement links TRBV5-8 to TRBJ1-4; a weak D match, TRBD1 (6 bases). CDR1 is SGHTS, CDR2 YDEGEE, per germline. The CDR3 runs to 14 residues. The V end was cut by 0 bases, the J end by 8 bases, with 11 bases between.